The 26 T cell receptor beta chains reported below all come from one sample, sequenced in a study of tumor-infiltrating lymphocytes in primary liver carcinoma. TCR beta cDNA was prepared out of approximately 470 ng total RNA by means of a constant-region primer. Three-round nested multiplex PCR performed with slightly modified ARM-PCR produced the TCR beta libraries. The two initial PCR rounds, about 9 cycles each, used TRBV1-TRBV30 forward and C-beta reverse primers. TCRdb passed the multiplex PCR reads through MiXCR, listing each CDR3 protein once. This table holds about 30,000 distinct CDR3 sequences, roughly 78% found once. From unsorted bulk tissue weighing roughly 17-31 mg, DNA and RNA were co-extracted. Specimen: liver tumor tissue from sampling region 3. The subset here: tumor region T3, left-lateral pole. The source is a young woman with primary liver carcinoma and hepatitis B virus infection.

V is TRBV11-3 and J is TRBJ2-1; weak D call: TRBD2 (5 bases). Trimming left V 11 bases short and J 7 bases short, with 18 bases between. Looked up from germline, CDR1 is SGHNT and CDR2 is YENEEA. There are 13 residues in the CDR3. This CDR3 reads CAGISVSGNEQFF. The CDR3 region has the DNA TGTGCCGGCATTAGCGTGAGTGGGAATGAGCAGTTCTTC.

This clonotype is categorized as large. The V call is TRBV29-1, the J call TRBJ1-1; no reliable D call. Trimming left V 5 bases short and J 0 bases short, with 10 bases between. The germline V gene has CDR1 SQVTM and CDR2 ANQGSEA. This CDR3 has 13 residues. The CDR3 sequence is CSVYHSLNTEAFF. CDR3 DNA sequence: TGCAGCGTTTATCACAGTCTGAACACTGAAGCTTTCTTT.

The J gene is TRBJ1-1, the V gene TRBV11-2, with 8 bases that match TRBD1. Trimming removed 7 bases from V and 6 bases from J; junction bases left unmatched: 10. CDR3 length: 14 amino acids. Germline V gives CDR1 SGHAT, CDR2 FQNNGV. The CDR3 DNA is TGTGCCAGCATATATACAGGGGGGAAGCCTGAAGCTTTCTTT. Translating gives CASIYTGGKPEAFF.

Of note for this clonotype: One end of the junction does not line up with germline, which may come from a read error. CDR3 sequence: CASSFDENTQYF. The CDR3 DNA sequence: TGTGCCAGCAGTTTCGATGAAAACACTCAGTACTTC. The chain joins TRBV28 to TRBJ2-4; D is unclear. CDR1 is MDHEN, CDR2 SYDVKM, per germline. There are 12 residues in the CDR3.

Only one count was recorded for this clonotype. One junction end disagrees with the germline gene, perhaps due to a read error. The chain has TRBV11-2 and TRBJ2-3, with 7 bases fitting TRBD2. Germline CDR1 and CDR2: SGHAT and FQNNGV. The CDR3 is made up of 17 amino acids. The CDR3 DNA follows: TGTGCCAGCAGCTTAGGGGGACTAAAGTACACGTCAGATACGCAATATTTT. Protein product: CASSLGGLKYTSDTQYF.

Only a few counts were recorded for this clonotype. This CDR3 fails to terminate in the conserved phenylalanine or tryptophan, so it likely reflects a read error. The chain is built from TRBV4-2 and TRBJ1-4, with D perhaps matching TRBD1 (6 bases). The CDR3 contains 16 residues. CDR1 LGHNA and CDR2 YNFKEQ come from the germline V gene. V lost 0 bases to trimming and J lost 5 bases, with 13 bases between them. The CDR3 here is CASSQESTGQNEKLFL. Written as DNA, the CDR3 is TGTGCCAGCAGCCAAGAATCGACAGGCCAGAATGAAAAACTGTTTCTT.

Notes on this clonotype: A junction boundary mismatches the germline segment, possibly from a read error. This chain uses TRBV29-1 with TRBJ1-1; D is unresolved. This CDR3 has 13 amino acids. Germline CDR1 and CDR2: SQVTM and ANQGSEA. The DNA for the CDR3 is TGCAGCGTTCTAGCACGGCTGAACGCTGAAGCTTTCTTT. This translates into CSVLARLNAEAFF.

This clonotype came up many times. The chain is built from TRBV11-2 and TRBJ1-3, with D possibly TRBD1 on 6 matching bases. The CDR3 runs to 18 residues. V lost 1 base, J lost 0 bases, and 16 bases lay in between. Germline V gene lookup returns CDR1 SGHAT and CDR2 FQNNGV. CDR3 nucleotides: TGTGCCAGCAGCTTAGTGCCCGTGAGGGGGAGCTCTGGAAACACCATATATTTT. It is translated as CASSLVPVRGSSGNTIYF.

Notes on this clonotype: The conserved final phenylalanine or tryptophan is absent from the CDR3, which likely points to a read error. The limits of the CDR3 on the DNA are not certain, so only TCRdb's listed CDR3 is given. This rearrangement joins TRBV4-3 to TRBJ2-7; no check of the table's D call, TRBD1, against the DNA was made. The CDR3 adds up to 15 amino acids, both ends counted. Germline loops: CDR1 LGHNA, CDR2 YSLEER. CDR3 in amino acids: CASSQDRRTGQERYS.

Details on this clonotype: Without the conserved terminal phenylalanine or tryptophan, this CDR3 likely stems from a read error. The chain recombines TRBV11-2 with TRBJ1-3; D is undetermined. Per the germline V gene, CDR1 is SGHAT and CDR2 is FQNNGV. This CDR3 has 13 amino acids. The CDR3: CASNLPAGNTIYS. DNA of the CDR3: TGTGCCAGCAACTTACCAGCTGGAAACACCATATATTCT.

Regarding this clonotype: A read error may account for a junction end that differs from germline. The chain carries TRBV4-2 and TRBJ2-7; 10 bases match TRBD1. Germline lookup yields CDR1 LGHNA and CDR2 YNFKEQ. This CDR3 has 18 amino acids. DNA for the CDR3: TGTGCCAGCAGCCAGGAATACCTAGGACAGGGGGGACCACGCGAGCGGTACTTC. Translation gives CASSQEYLGQGGPRERYF.

Remarks on this clonotype: Relative to the germline gene, one junction end is altered; a read error may explain this. The rearrangement joins TRBV7-8 to TRBJ2-5, with TRBD2 matching 10 bases. There are 19 residues in the CDR3. CDR1 SGHVS and CDR2 FQNEAQ come from the germline V gene. The chain's CDR3 is CVSSLAFATTSGVKETQYF. In DNA form, the CDR3 reads TGTGTCAGCAGCTTAGCTTTCGCCACAACTAGCGGGGTTAAAGAGACCCAGTACTTC.

This rearrangement joins TRBV6-5 to TRBJ2-1; the match to TRBD1 covers 7 bases. Per germline, CDR1 MNHEY and CDR2 SVGAGI. V was clipped by 5 bases and J by 15 bases; unmatched bases: 16. The CDR3 sequence is 14 residues long. CDR3 DNA: TGTGCCAGCAGTGTGGTACAGGGGAGCACAAATTGGTTCTTC. Encoded protein: CASSVVQGSTNWFF.

On this clonotype: Since the CDR3 does not end with the conserved phenylalanine or tryptophan, this likely comes from a read error. The chain has TRBV11-3 and TRBJ2-7; 9 nucleotides line up with TRBD1. Germline V gene sequence: CDR1 SGHNT, CDR2 YENEEA. There are 15 residues in the CDR3. J was trimmed by 0 bases and V by 8 bases; bases with no gene match: 8. The CDR3 protein is CASCRDRDYSYEQYI. For the CDR3, the DNA is TGTGCCAGCTGCCGGGACAGGGATTACTCCTACGAGCAGTACATC.

As concerns this clonotype: One end of the junction fails to match germline, which may point to a read error. The chain has TRBV4-2 and TRBJ1-5; D is unclear. From germline, CDR1 is LGHNA and CDR2 YNFKEQ. The length of the CDR3 is 15 residues. Written as DNA, the CDR3 is TGTACCAGCAGCCAAGATATGTCATTGGATCAGCCCGAGCATTTT. This encodes CTSSQDMSLDQPEHF.

The chain uses TRBV11-2 and TRBJ2-3; 8 bases align to TRBD2. The V and J ends lost 5 bases and 2 bases, in that order; junction bases with no gene match: 12. The CDR3 has 17 amino acids. Germline-derived CDR1 and CDR2 are SGHAT and FQNNGV. CDR3 nucleotides: TGTGCCAGCAGCCACCGCGGGAGCGGGGGCCTCACAGATACGCAGTATTTT. It encodes CASSHRGSGGLTDTQYF.

A note on this clonotype: The conserved phenylalanine or tryptophan normally closing the CDR3 is absent here, so this likely arose from a read error. This chain links TRBV29-1 with TRBJ2-2; D not certain. This CDR3 has 12 amino acids. Germline CDR1 SQVTM, CDR2 ANQGSEA. The CDR3 coding sequence is TGCAGCGTCGTAGGGTGGACCGGAGAGCTGTTTTAT. Encoded protein: CSVVGWTGELFY.

This clonotype was seen a few times. The germline gene is not matched at one end of the junction; a read error may be the cause. The V call is TRBV29-1, the J call TRBJ2-3, with TRBD2 matching 11 bases. CDR1 SQVTM and CDR2 ANQGSEA come from the germline V gene. The CDR3 loop spans 15 amino acids. The CDR3 DNA is TGCAGCGTGGGACTAGCGGAGTCTAGCACAAATACGCAGTATTTT. Encoded protein: CSVGLAESSTNTQYF.

With regard to this clonotype: Likely a read error: the CDR3 ends without its conserved phenylalanine or tryptophan. This chain joins TRBV11-1 and TRBJ2-7; D is uncertain. CDR3 length: 13 amino acids. Germline-derived CDR1 and CDR2 are SGHAT and FQDESV (reference sequence). As DNA, the CDR3 is TGTGTCAGCAGCTTAGGATACCTCCGTGGGCAGTACCTC. Translating gives CVSSLGYLRGQYL.

The chain is built from TRBV28 and TRBJ1-1, with 7 bases fitting TRBD1. V lost 6 bases, J lost 12 bases, and 13 bases stayed unmatched. The CDR3 loop spans 13 amino acids. Germline V gene sequence: CDR1 MDHEN, CDR2 SYDVKM. The CDR3, as DNA: TGTGCCAGCAGCCTACTCAGGGGGACAGAATCTTTCTTT. This codes for CASSLLRGTESFF.

This clonotype has only a few counts. This chain joins TRBV6-1 and TRBJ2-5; perhaps TRBD1 as D (6 bases). Germline CDR1 and CDR2: MNHNS and SASEGT. The CDR3 is 15 residues long. The germline V and J ends were trimmed by 6 bases and 2 bases, with 16 bases remaining between them. The CDR3, as DNA: TGTGCCAGCAGCCAATCGAGGACAGTTCAAGAGACCCAGTACTTC. Residues: CASSQSRTVQETQYF.

This clonotype appeared once. At one end, the junction sequence differs from germline, possibly due to a read error. The V and J genes are TRBV5-1 and TRBJ2-7; D is possibly TRBD1 (5 bases). From germline, CDR1 is SGHRS and CDR2 YFSETQ. This CDR3 is built from 16 residues. DNA of the CDR3: TGCGCCAGCAGCTTGGGACATCGTGACAGTTCCTACGTGCAGTACTTC. This codes for CASSLGHRDSSYVQYF.

V usage is TRBV29-1 and J usage is TRBJ2-1, with TRBD2 matching over 8 bases. V was clipped by 5 bases and J by 9 bases; unmatched bases: 9. From germline, CDR1 is SQVTM and CDR2 ANQGSEA. This CDR3 contains 13 residues. The CDR3 spells CSVNLAGGGEQFF. The CDR3 DNA reads as TGCAGCGTTAATTTGGCGGGAGGTGGTGAGCAGTTCTTC.

Comment on this clonotype: At one end, the junction sequence differs from germline, possibly due to a read error. The chain is built from TRBV11-1 and TRBJ2-1; D might be TRBD1 or TRBD2, each matching 7 bases. This CDR3 spans 13 amino acids. CDR1 SGHAT and CDR2 FQDESV come from the germline V gene (reference sequence). The CDR3 is CVSGADRRNEQFF. In nucleotides, the CDR3 is TGTGTCAGCGGGGCGGACAGGCGAAATGAGCAGTTCTTC.

This clonotype was observed at least ten times. A clone one base away is much larger, so this may be a read error. The rearrangement joins TRBV2 to TRBJ1-1; D uncertain. Per germline, CDR1 SNHLY and CDR2 FYNNEI. V lost 6 bases and J lost 1, with 9 bases in between. The length of the CDR3 is 13 residues. This CDR3 is CASRTVSNTEAFF. CDR3 in DNA: TGTGCCAGCAGGACGGTTTCGAACACTGAAGCTTTCTTT. The variable domain in full, with the rest retrieved from reference TRBV2 and TRBJ1-1, is EPEVTQTPSHQVTQMGQEVILRCVPISNHLYFYWYRQILGQKVEFLVSFYNNEISEKSEIFDDQFSVERPDGSNFTLKIRSTKLEDSAMYFCASRTVSNTEAFFGQGTRLTVV.

By share of the sample, this clonotype is medium-sized. The chain joins TRBV6-2 or TRBV6-3 to TRBJ2-7; 7 nucleotides align to TRBD2. Trimming took 9 bases from V and 3 from J; bases not matched to a gene: 11. Germline V gives CDR1 MNHEY, CDR2 SVGEGT. The CDR3 consists of 14 residues. CDR3 coding DNA: TGTGCCAGTACCTACACTAGCGTCGGCTACGAGCAGTACTTC. Protein product: CASTYTSVGYEQYF.